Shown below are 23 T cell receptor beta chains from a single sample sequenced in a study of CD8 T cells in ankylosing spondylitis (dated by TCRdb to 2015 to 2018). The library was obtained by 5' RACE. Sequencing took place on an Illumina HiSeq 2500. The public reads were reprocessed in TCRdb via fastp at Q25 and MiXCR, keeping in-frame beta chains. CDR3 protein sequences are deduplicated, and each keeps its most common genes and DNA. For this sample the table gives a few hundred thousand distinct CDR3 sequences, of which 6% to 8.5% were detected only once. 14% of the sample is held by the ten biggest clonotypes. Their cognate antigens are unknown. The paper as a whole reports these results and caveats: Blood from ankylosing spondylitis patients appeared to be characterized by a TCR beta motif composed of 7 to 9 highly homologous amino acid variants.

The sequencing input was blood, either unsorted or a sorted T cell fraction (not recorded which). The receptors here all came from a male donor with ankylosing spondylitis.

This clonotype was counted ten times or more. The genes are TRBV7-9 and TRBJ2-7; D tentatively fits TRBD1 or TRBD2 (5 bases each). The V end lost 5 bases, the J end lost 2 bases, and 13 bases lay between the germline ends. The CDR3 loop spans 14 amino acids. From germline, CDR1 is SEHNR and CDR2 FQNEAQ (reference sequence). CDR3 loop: CASSPLRGPYEQYF. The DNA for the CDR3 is TGTGCCAGCAGCCCCCTCCGGGGACCCTACGAGCAGTACTTC. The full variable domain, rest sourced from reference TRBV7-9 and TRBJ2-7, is DTGVSQNPRHKITKRGQNVTFRCDPISEHNRLYWYRQTLGQGPEFLTYFQNEAQLEKSRLLSDRFSAERPKGSFSTLEIQRTEQGDSAMYLCASSPLRGPYEQYFGPGTRLTVT.

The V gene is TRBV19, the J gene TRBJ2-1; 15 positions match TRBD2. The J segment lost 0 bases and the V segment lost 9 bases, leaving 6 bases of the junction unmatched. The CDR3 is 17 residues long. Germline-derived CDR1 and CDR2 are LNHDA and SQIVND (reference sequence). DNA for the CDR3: TGTGCCAGCTACGGGACTAGCGGGGGGAGCTCCTACAATGAGCAGTTCTTC. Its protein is CASYGTSGGSSYNEQFF.

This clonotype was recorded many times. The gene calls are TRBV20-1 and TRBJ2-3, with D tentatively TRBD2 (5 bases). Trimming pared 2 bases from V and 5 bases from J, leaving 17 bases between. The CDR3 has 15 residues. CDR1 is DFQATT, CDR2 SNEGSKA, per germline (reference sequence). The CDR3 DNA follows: TGCAGTGCTAGAACTTCGGGAAAGCGCAAAGATACGCAGTATTTT. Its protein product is CSARTSGKRKDTQYF.

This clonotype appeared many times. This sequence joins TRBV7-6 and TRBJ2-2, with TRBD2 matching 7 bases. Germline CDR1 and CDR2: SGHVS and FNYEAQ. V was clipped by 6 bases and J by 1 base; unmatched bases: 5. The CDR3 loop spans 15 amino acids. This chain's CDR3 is CASRLIAGNTGELFF. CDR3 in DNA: TGTGCCAGCAGACTTATAGCGGGGAACACCGGGGAGCTGTTTTTT. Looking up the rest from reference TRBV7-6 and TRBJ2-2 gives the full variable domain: GAGVSQSPRYKVTKRGQDVALRCDPISGHVSLYWYRQALGQGPEFLTYFNYEAQQDKSGLPNDRFSAERPEGSISTLTIQRTEQRDSAMYRCASRLIAGNTGELFFGEGSRLTVL.

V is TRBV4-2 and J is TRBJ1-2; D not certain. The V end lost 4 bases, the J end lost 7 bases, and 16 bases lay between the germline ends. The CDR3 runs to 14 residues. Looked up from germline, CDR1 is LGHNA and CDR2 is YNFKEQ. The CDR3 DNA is TGTGCCAGCAGCCCTAGTCAGGAGAGGGTTGGCTACACCTTC. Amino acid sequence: CASSPSQERVGYTF.

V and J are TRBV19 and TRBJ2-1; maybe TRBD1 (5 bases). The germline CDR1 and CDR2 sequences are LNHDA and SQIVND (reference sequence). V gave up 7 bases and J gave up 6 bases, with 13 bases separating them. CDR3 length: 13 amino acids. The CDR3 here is CASTGAGRNEQFF. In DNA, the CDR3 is TGTGCCAGTACTGGGGCAGGCCGCAATGAGCAGTTCTTC.

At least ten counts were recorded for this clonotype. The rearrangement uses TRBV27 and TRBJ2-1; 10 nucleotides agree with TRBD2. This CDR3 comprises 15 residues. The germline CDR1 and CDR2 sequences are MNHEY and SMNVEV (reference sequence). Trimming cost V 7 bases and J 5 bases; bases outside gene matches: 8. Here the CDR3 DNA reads TGTGCCAGCACCCCCGGGACTAGCGCCCACAATGAGCAGTTCTTC. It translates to CASTPGTSAHNEQFF.

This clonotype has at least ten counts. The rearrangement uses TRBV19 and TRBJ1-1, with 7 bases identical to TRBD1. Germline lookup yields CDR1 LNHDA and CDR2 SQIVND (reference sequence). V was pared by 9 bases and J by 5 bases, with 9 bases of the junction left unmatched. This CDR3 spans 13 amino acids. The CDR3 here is CASSQGGRTEAFF. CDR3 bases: TGTGCCAGCTCCCAGGGGGGTCGGACTGAAGCTTTCTTT.

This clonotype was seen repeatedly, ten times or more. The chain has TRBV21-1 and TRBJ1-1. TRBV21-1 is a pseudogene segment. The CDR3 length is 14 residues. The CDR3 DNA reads TGTGCCAGCAGCAAAGAACAGAAGAACACTGAAGCTTTCTTT. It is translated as CASSKEQKNTEAFF.

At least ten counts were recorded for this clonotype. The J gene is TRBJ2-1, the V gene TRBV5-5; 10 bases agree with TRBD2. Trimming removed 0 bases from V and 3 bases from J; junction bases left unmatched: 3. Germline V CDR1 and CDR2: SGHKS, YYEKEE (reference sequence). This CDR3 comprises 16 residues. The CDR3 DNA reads TGTGCCAGCAGCTTGGCCGGACTAGCGGTCTACAATGAGCAGTTCTTC. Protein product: CASSLAGLAVYNEQFF.

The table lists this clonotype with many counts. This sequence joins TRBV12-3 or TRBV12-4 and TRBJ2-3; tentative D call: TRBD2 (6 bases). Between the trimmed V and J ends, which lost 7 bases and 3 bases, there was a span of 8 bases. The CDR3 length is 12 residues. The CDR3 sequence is CASTGGTDTQYF. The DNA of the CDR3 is TGTGCCAGCACCGGAGGGACAGATACGCAGTATTTT.

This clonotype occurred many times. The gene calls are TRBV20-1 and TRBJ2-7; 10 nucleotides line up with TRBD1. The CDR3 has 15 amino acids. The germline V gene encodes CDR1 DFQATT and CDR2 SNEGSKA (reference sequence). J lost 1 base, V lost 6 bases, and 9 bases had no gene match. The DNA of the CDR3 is TGCAGTGCCCCGGGACAGGGGTTAAAATCCTACGAGCAGTACTTC. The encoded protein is CSAPGQGLKSYEQYF.

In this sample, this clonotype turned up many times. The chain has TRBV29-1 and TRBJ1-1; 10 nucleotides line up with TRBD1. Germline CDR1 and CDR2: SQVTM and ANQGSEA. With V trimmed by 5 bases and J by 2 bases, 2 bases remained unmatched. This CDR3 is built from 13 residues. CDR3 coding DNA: TGCAGCGTTAGGGACAGGGGCAACACTGAAGCTTTCTTT. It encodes CSVRDRGNTEAFF.

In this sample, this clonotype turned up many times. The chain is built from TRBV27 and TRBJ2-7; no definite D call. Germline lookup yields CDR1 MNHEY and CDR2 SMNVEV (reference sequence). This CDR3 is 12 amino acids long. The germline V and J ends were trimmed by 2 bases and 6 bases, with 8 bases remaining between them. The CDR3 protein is CASSLKGSEQYF. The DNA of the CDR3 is TGTGCCAGCAGTTTAAAAGGTTCCGAGCAGTACTTC.

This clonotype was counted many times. In DNA, the CDR3 is TGTGCCATCAGTGAGGGGACAGGCGCCACCTACGAGCAGTACTTC. It is translated as CAISEGTGATYEQYF. The V call is TRBV10-3, the J call TRBJ2-7; 8 bases match TRBD1. The V gene end was trimmed by 2 bases and the J gene end by 2 bases; junction bases not matched to a gene: 5. CDR1 ENHRY and CDR2 SYGVKD come from the germline V gene. The CDR3 totals 15 residues.

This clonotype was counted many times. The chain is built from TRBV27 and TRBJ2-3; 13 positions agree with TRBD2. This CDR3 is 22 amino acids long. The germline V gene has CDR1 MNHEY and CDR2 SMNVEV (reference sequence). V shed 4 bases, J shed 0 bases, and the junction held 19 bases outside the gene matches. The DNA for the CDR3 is TGTGCCAGCAGTTCGGACCCGGGACTAGCGGGGTACGAAGCGTTCAGCACAGATACGCAGTATTTT. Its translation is CASSSDPGLAGYEAFSTDTQYF.

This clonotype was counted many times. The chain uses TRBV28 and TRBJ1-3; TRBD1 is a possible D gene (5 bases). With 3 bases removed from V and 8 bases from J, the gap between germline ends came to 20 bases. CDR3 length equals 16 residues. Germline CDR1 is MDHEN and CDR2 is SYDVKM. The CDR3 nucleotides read TGTGCCAGCAGTTTCCCCCTCCAGGGTAGTCTCGACACCATATATTTT. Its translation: CASSFPLQGSLDTIYF.

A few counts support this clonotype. The CDR3 spells CASSFQTNTEAFF. DNA of the CDR3: TGTGCCAGCAGCTTTCAAACGAACACTGAAGCTTTCTTT. V gene TRBV7-9 combines with J gene TRBJ1-1; D not resolved. The ends were cut back, 3 bases at V and 1 base at J, with 6 bases in the middle. From germline, CDR1 is SEHNR and CDR2 FQNEAQ (reference sequence). This CDR3 is built from 13 residues.

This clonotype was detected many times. CDR3 in DNA: TGTGCCAGCAGCCAAGAGCTAGCGGGACAGGGGGAGACCCAGTACTTC. Translated, it gives CASSQELAGQGETQYF. V usage is TRBV4-2 and J usage is TRBJ2-5, with D perhaps TRBD1 (10 bases). CDR3 length equals 16 residues. Germline loops: CDR1 LGHNA, CDR2 YNFKEQ. The V end lost 0 bases, the J end lost 5 bases, and 16 bases lay between the germline ends.

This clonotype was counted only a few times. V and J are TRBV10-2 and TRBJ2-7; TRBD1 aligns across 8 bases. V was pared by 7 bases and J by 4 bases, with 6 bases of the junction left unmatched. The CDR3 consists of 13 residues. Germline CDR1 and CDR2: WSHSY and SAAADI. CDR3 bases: TGCGCCAGCACAGGGGGCATGCGATACGAGCAGTACTTC. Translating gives CASTGGMRYEQYF.

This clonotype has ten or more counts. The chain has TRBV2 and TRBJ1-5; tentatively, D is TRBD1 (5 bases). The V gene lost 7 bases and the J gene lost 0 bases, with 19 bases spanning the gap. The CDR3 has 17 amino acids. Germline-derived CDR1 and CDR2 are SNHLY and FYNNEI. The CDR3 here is CASKGVQGSGSNQPQHF. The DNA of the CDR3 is TGTGCCAGCAAAGGGGTCCAGGGCTCGGGTAGCAATCAGCCCCAGCATTTT.

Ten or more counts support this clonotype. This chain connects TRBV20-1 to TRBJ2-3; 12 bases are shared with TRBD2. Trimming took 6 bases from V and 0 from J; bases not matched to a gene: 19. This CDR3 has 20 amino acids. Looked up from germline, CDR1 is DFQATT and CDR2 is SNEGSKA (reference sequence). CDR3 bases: TGCAGTGCCCGGAGACTAGCGGGAGAGAGGGGATCGACTAGCACAGATACGCAGTATTTT. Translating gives CSARRLAGERGSTSTDTQYF.

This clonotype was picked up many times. The CDR3 protein is CASSPDSTYEQYF. DNA of the CDR3: TGCGCCAGCAGCCCGGACAGTACCTACGAGCAGTACTTC. The chain has TRBV5-1 and TRBJ2-7, with D perhaps TRBD1 (6 bases). CDR1 and CDR2 from the germline V gene are SGHRS and YFSETQ. V lost 4 bases, J lost 2 bases, and 10 bases lay in between. CDR3 size: 13 residues.